This T cell receptor (beta chain) originates from a study of blood T cell repertoires in COVID-19. Study summary: The origin of the acute and convalescent COVID-19 samples was the United States, Italy and Spain.

TCRdb keeps only in-frame clones here, not all; method: immunoSEQ multiplex PCR. The sample consists of fewer than 300,000 clones, 82% of them appearing once. Trimming at V came to 5 bases and at J to 4 bases, leaving 8 bases not matched to a gene. This CDR3 has 15 amino acids. Germline CDR1 reads SGHVS; CDR2 reads FQNEAQ. Sequencing was performed on peripheral blood. The source of this sequence is a young woman with acute or convalescent COVID-19. The chain is built from TRBV7-8 and TRBJ2-3; 8 bases match TRBD2. The CDR3 DNA sequence: TGTGCCAGCAGCCGAGTGTCGGGAGGGCCAGATACGCAGTATTTT. It is translated as CASSRVSGGPDTQYF.